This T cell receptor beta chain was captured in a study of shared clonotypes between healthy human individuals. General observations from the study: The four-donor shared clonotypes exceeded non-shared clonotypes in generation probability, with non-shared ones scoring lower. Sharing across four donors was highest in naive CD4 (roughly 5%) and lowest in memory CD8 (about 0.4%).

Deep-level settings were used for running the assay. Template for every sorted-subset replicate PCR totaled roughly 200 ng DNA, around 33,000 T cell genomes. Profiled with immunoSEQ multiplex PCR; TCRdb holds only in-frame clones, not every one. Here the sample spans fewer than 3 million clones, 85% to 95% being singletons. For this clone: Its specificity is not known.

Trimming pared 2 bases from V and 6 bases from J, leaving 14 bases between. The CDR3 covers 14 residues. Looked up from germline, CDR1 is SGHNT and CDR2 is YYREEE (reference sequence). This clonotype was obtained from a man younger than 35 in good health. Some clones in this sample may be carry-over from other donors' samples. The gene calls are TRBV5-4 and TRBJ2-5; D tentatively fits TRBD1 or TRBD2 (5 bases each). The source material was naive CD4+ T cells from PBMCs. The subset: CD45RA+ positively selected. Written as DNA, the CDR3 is TGTGCCAGCAGCTTCCCAGCGGACAAACAGACCCAGTACTTC. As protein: CASSFPADKQTQYF.